This TCR beta chain was sequenced for a study of T cells in localized non-small cell lung cancer. The germline V gene has CDR1 LGHNA and CDR2 YSLEER. Trimming left V 0 bases short and J 1 base short, with 6 bases between. This CDR3 comprises 15 residues. TCRdb's table, derived via immunoSEQ multiplex PCR, lists solely in-frame clones and lacks some. The sample gives about 31,000 clones, under 95% of which show up once; around 0.73% is in the top ten. This specimen was peripheral blood, taken before any cancer treatment. The receptor's source is a woman aged 35 to 69 with stage I lung adenocarcinoma. This chain joins TRBV4-3 and TRBJ2-2; D ambiguous. The CDR3 coding sequence is TGCGCCAGCAGCCAAGACGGGTGGAACACCGGGGAGCTGTTTTTT. Protein sequence: CASSQDGWNTGELFF.